The 20 T cell receptor beta chains presented below share a single source sample, sequenced in a study of blood T cells in healthy people across ages (dated by TCRdb to between 2014 and 2016). The library was obtained by 5' RACE. Sequencing instrument: Illumina HiSeq 2500. The second PCR ran for about 6 to 12 cycles and used a J-beta primer mix along with a sample-barcoded 5' primer. Through fastp at Q25 and MiXCR, TCRdb rebuilt clones from the public reads, retaining in-frame beta chains. Rows are combined by CDR3 protein, so each entry shows the most common genes and DNA. For this sample the table gives 630,000 or so distinct CDR3 sequences, of which roughly 30% were detected only once. Roughly 14% of the sample comes from the top ten. Input material: blood. The source is a woman of 80 years or more in good health. Donor details come from another sample of the same person, matched by shared clones.

This clonotype was observed a handful of times. Given a much more abundant clone one base away, this may be a read error. V is TRBV7-2 and J is TRBJ1-2; D gene ambiguous. V was shortened by 2 bases and J by 4 bases, with 8 bases between the two germline ends. The CDR3 runs to 13 residues. Germline V gene sequence: CDR1 SGHTA, CDR2 FQGNSA. The CDR3 DNA is TGTGCCAGCAGCTTACGAGACCTCTATGGCTACACCTTC. Translating it yields CASSLRDLYGYTF.

The J gene is TRBJ1-1, the V gene TRBV3-1; D is uncertain. This CDR3 comprises 14 residues. The V and J ends lost 0 bases and 1 base respectively, with 6 bases between them. Germline loops: CDR1 LGHDT, CDR2 YNNKEL (reference sequence). The CDR3 coding sequence is TGTGCCAGCAGCCAAGAATGGGGGAACACTGAAGCTTTCTTT. Protein: CASSQEWGNTEAFF.

This clonotype has at least ten counts. The CDR3 DNA reads TGCGCCAGCAGCTCTAGACAGGGGGCGTACAATGAGCAGTTCTTC. As protein: CASSSRQGAYNEQFF. The chain joins TRBV5-1 to TRBJ2-1, with 10 bases fitting TRBD1. V trimming: 3 bases; J trimming: 4 bases; junction bases outside the gene matches: 4. CDR1 is SGHRS and CDR2 is YFSETQ in the germline V gene. The CDR3 is 15 amino acids.

The chain links TRBV2 to TRBJ1-5; D uncertain. Germline CDR1 and CDR2: SNHLY and FYNNEI. The V and J ends lost 3 bases and 6 bases respectively, with 12 bases between them. This CDR3 contains 14 residues. In DNA, the CDR3 is TGTGCCAGCAGTGAGAGTTTACCTACTCAGCCCCAGCATTTT. The encoded protein is CASSESLPTQPQHF.

There are a few counts of this clonotype. A much larger clone lies one base from this, so it may be a read error. CDR3 sequence reads: CSVETGTRSTYEQFF. The CDR3 DNA sequence: TGCAGCGTTGAGACCGGGACCCGCTCTACCTACGAGCAGTTCTTC. This chain joins TRBV29-1 and TRBJ2-1; the D gene could be TRBD1 or TRBD2 (5 bases each). Per germline, CDR1 SQVTM and CDR2 ANQGSEA. The CDR3 consists of 15 residues. Trimming took 3 bases from V and 10 from J, leaving 22 bases between them.

This clonotype was observed at least ten times. The CDR3 sequence: CATQTGGTASEQYF. CDR3 nucleotides: TGTGCCACCCAAACAGGGGGGACGGCGTCTGAGCAGTACTTC. The chain recombines TRBV15 with TRBJ2-7, with TRBD1 matching 8 bases. CDR1 is LNHNV, CDR2 YYDKDF, per germline (reference sequence). Trimming took 8 bases from V and 7 from J; bases not matched to a gene: 13. The CDR3 has 14 residues. The complete variable domain, with remaining parts taken from reference TRBV15 and TRBJ2-7, reads DAMVIQNPRYQVTQFGKPVTLSCSQTLNHNVMYWYQQKSSQAPKLLFHYYDKDFNNEADTPDNFQSRRPNTSFCFLDIRSPGLGDTAMYLCATQTGGTASEQYFGPGTRLTVT.

This clonotype was recorded at least ten times. The rearrangement uses TRBV12-3 or TRBV12-4 and TRBJ2-3; maybe TRBD1 (6 bases). The CDR3 runs 15 residues. The V gene lost 0 bases and the J gene lost 6 bases, with 13 bases spanning the gap. This CDR3 reads CASSLAGTLGDTQYF. CDR3 nucleotide sequence: TGTGCCAGCAGTTTAGCGGGGACACTTGGGGATACGCAGTATTTT.

The chain joins TRBV29-1 to TRBJ2-5; the D gene is possibly TRBD1 (5 bases). This CDR3 spans 13 amino acids. Trimming pared 1 base from V and 5 bases from J, leaving 11 bases between. Germline lookup yields CDR1 SQVTM and CDR2 ANQGSEA. This CDR3 is CSVEVNRRETQYF. CDR3 DNA sequence: TGCAGCGTTGAAGTCAACAGGCGGGAGACCCAGTACTTC.

V is TRBV20-1 and J is TRBJ2-1, with D perhaps TRBD2 (6 bases). The CDR3 consists of 15 residues. CDR1 is DFQATT, CDR2 SNEGSKA, per germline (reference sequence). With 2 bases removed from V and 5 bases from J, the gap between germline ends came to 16 bases. In DNA form, the CDR3 reads TGCAGTGCTAGATCTCCGGGACTTCCAGACAATGAGCAGTTCTTC. Protein: CSARSPGLPDNEQFF.

This clonotype appeared once. The V gene is TRBV20-1, the J gene TRBJ2-5; D gene unclear. The CDR3 runs 13 residues. From germline, CDR1 is DFQATT and CDR2 SNEGSKA (reference sequence). Deletions cut 2 bases from V and 2 bases from J, with 9 bases between. The CDR3 nucleotides read TGCAGTGCTAGACGGACCGAGCAAGAGACCCAGTACTTC. It yields the protein CSARRTEQETQYF.

The sample holds many counts of this clonotype. The rearrangement links TRBV20-1 to TRBJ2-1; 9 positions agree with TRBD2. V was clipped by 3 bases and J by 8 bases; unmatched bases: 14. The germline CDR1 and CDR2 sequences are DFQATT and SNEGSKA (reference sequence). The CDR3 extends over 16 amino acids. CDR3 sequence: CSASLERGAHGDEQFF. In DNA, the CDR3 is TGCAGTGCTAGTTTGGAGCGGGGGGCCCATGGGGATGAGCAGTTCTTC.

This clonotype was detected ten times or more. The chain combines TRBV6-1 with TRBJ1-2; D gene uncertain. The V end was cut by 0 bases, the J end by 4 bases, with 15 bases between. Germline V CDR1 and CDR2: MNHNS, SASEGT. The CDR3 extends over 16 amino acids. The chain's CDR3 is CASSEAVGIVGYGYTF. The DNA of the CDR3 is TGTGCCAGCAGTGAAGCGGTCGGCATTGTCGGCTATGGCTACACCTTC.

This clonotype was recorded only once. The V call is TRBV18, the J call TRBJ2-3, with 10 bases matching TRBD2. The CDR3 sequence is 15 residues long. Trimming removed 0 bases from V and 4 bases from J; junction bases left unmatched: 1. Germline V gene data show CDR1 as KGHSH and CDR2 as LQKENI. The CDR3 sequence is CASSPPSGGPDTQYF. In nucleotides, the CDR3 is TGTGCCAGCTCACCACCTAGCGGGGGGCCAGATACGCAGTATTTT. Combining the CDR3 with reference TRBV18 and TRBJ2-3 gives the whole variable domain NAGVMQNPRHLVRRRGQEARLRCSPMKGHSHVYWYRQLPEEGLKFMVYLQKENIIDESGMPKERFSAEFPKEGPSILRIQQVVRGDSAAYFCASSPPSGGPDTQYFGPGTRLTVL.

The chain combines TRBV7-2 with TRBJ2-1; 10 bases fit TRBD2. This CDR3 spans 14 amino acids. Germline CDR1 SGHTA, CDR2 FQGNSA. Trimming cost V 6 bases and J 8 bases; bases outside gene matches: 7. For the CDR3, the DNA is TGTGCCAGCAGTAAGAAGCGGGAGGGCCATGAGCAGTTCTTC. It specifies CASSKKREGHEQFF.

Only a few counts were recorded for this clonotype. The V call is TRBV5-1, the J call TRBJ2-2; 9 positions agree with TRBD1. Germline assignment: CDR1 SGHRS and CDR2 YFSETQ. V shed 2 bases and J 6 bases; nucleotides not matched to a gene: 5. The CDR3 spans 15 residues. Here the CDR3 reads CASSLTGQGSGELFF. In DNA form, the CDR3 reads TGCGCCAGCAGCTTAACGGGACAGGGATCCGGGGAGCTGTTTTTT.

The chain is built from TRBV20-1 and TRBJ1-2; possibly TRBD1 for D (5 bases). The length of the CDR3 is 11 residues. V was trimmed by 4 bases and J by 3 bases, leaving 6 bases between them. Germline CDR1 DFQATT, CDR2 SNEGSKA (reference sequence). The DNA for the CDR3 is TGCAGTGCTACGGGGGACTATGGCTACACCTTC. It specifies CSATGDYGYTF.

The rearrangement joins TRBV2 to TRBJ2-2; no clear D. CDR3 length: 13 amino acids. The germline V gene encodes CDR1 SNHLY and CDR2 FYNNEI. V lost 0 bases to trimming and J lost 8 bases, with 7 bases between them. The CDR3 region is CASSEAVEGELFF. CDR3 in DNA: TGTGCCAGCAGTGAAGCCGTAGAGGGGGAGCTGTTTTTT.

The chain uses TRBV7-8 and TRBJ1-2; 8 nucleotides line up with TRBD1. The germline gives CDR1 SGHVS, CDR2 FQNEAQ. V shed 0 bases and J 4 bases; nucleotides not matched to a gene: 7. The CDR3 runs 16 residues. The CDR3 spells CASSLAWQGASYGYTF. For the CDR3, the DNA is TGTGCCAGCAGCTTAGCGTGGCAGGGGGCCTCCTATGGCTACACCTTC.

This clonotype has only a few counts. The CDR3 sequence is CASSLQGESQPQHF. The DNA for the CDR3 is TGTGCCAGCAGCTTGCAGGGGGAATCTCAGCCCCAGCATTTT. This sequence joins TRBV5-4 and TRBJ1-5; 7 bases map to TRBD1. Germline CDR1 and CDR2: SGHNT and YYREEE (reference sequence). The V and J ends lost 1 base and 6 bases, in that order; junction bases with no gene match: 4. This CDR3 is built from 14 residues.

The V gene is TRBV10-3, the J gene TRBJ2-5, with D possibly TRBD1 on 6 matching bases. V gave up 2 bases and J gave up 13 bases, with 26 bases separating them. CDR1 ENHRY and CDR2 SYGVKD come from the germline V gene. The CDR3 runs 16 residues. The CDR3 spells CAISEQGSQGSDERYF. The DNA for the CDR3 is TGTGCCATCAGTGAGCAGGGGTCCCAGGGATCCGATGAGCGGTACTTC.